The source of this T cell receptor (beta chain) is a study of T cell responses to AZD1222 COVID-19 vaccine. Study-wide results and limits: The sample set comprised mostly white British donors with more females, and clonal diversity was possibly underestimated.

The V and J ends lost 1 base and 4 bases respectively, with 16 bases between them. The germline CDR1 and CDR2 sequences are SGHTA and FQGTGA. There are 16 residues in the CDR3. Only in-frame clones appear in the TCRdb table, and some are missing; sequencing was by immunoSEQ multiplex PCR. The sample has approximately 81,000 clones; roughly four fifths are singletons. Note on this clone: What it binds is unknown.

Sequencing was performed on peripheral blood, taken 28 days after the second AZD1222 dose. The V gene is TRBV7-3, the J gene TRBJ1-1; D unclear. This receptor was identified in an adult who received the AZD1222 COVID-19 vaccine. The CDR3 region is CASSLRAVGPTTEAFF. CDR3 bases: TGTGCCAGCAGCTTAAGAGCTGTAGGTCCTACCACTGAAGCTTTCTTT.